These T cell receptor beta chains were read from a single sample in a study of PD-L1 blockade in urothelial cancer. Measured with immunoSEQ multiplex PCR; TCRdb has only the in-frame clones, and not every one. This table has roughly 100,000 clones, approximately 87% appearing once. The input for sequencing was PBMCs, taken around atezolizumab (anti-PD-L1) treatment. Receptor source: a man aged 65 to 85 with urothelial cancer. Both conserved end residues are part of each CDR3. The D gene is left open where the match is weak. Expanded clones are given a class, and other clones once, few, many or no size at all.

d_call	v_call	j_call	clone_size	cdr3_nt	cdr3_aa
NA	TRBV7-8	TRBJ1-1	once	TGTGCCAGCAGCTTCCAACAGAACACTGAAGCTTTCTTT	CASSFQQNTEAFF
NA	TRBV7-9	TRBJ2-3	NA	TGTGCCAGCAGCTTTGGCGGGCCCCGCACAGATACGCAGTATTTT	CASSFGGPRTDTQYF
NA	TRBV5-6	TRBJ2-1	NA	TGTGCCAGCAGCTTGGAGGCGACAGGTTTCTCCTACAATGAGCAGTTCTTC	CASSLEATGFSYNEQFF
NA	TRBV5-6	TRBJ2-3	NA	TGTGCCAGCAGCTTCCCTGCGGAACCACTCACAGATACGCAGTATTTT	CASSFPAEPLTDTQYF
NA	TRBV6-5	TRBJ1-1	many	TGTGCCAGCAGTTACTTCCCGACAGATTTGAACACTGAAGCTTTCTTT	CASSYFPTDLNTEAFF
NA	TRBV25-1	TRBJ2-7	NA	TGTGCCAGCAGGGACGGGGCCTACGAGCAGTACTTC	CASRDGAYEQYF
NA	TRBV2	TRBJ1-2	NA	TGTGCCAGCAGTGCAGGGGAGGGGCGACTCTCCTCTAACTATGGCTACACCTTC	CASSAGEGRLSSNYGYTF
NA	TRBV9	TRBJ2-2	NA	TGTGCCAGCCGCAAGGGTGGAGGCGCAGGAGAGTCCGGGGAGCTGTTTTTT	CASRKGGGAGESGELFF
NA	TRBV11-2	TRBJ2-7	NA	TGTGCCAGCAGCTCCGGGGTAAATGGGTACGAGCAGTACTTC	CASSSGVNGYEQYF
NA	TRBV7-3	TRBJ2-6	NA	TGTGCCAGCAGCCATCAACAGTTCTCTGGGGCCAACGTCCTGACTTTC	CASSHQQFSGANVLTF
TRBD1	TRBV7-9	TRBJ1-4	NA	TGTGCCAGCAGCTCGCCGGGACAGGGGAGGGAAAAACTGTTTTTT	CASSSPGQGREKLFF
TRBD2	TRBV27	TRBJ2-1	NA	TGTGCCAGCAGTTCCCTTCTTGGTCCTAGCGGGGGGGCTTATGAGCAGTTCTTC	CASSSLLGPSGGAYEQFF
NA	TRBV18	TRBJ1-6	NA	TGTGCCAGCTCGCCGCACGAGGGGACTCATTCACCCCTCCACTTT	CASSPHEGTHSPLHF
TRBD2	TRBV7-2	TRBJ2-4	NA	TGTGCCAGCAGCCCAGGGACTAGCACAACGGGGATTCAGTACTTC	CASSPGTSTTGIQYF
NA	TRBV6-6	TRBJ2-5	once	TGTGCCAGCAGTTTCCTACAGGGGGGGGTCCTGGAGACCCAGTACTTC	CASSFLQGGVLETQYF
TRBD2	TRBV5-5	TRBJ2-5	NA	TGTGCCAGCAGCCTAGCGGGAGTTCAGTACTTC	CASSLAGVQYF
TRBD1	TRBV9	TRBJ2-3	medium-sized	TGTGCCAGCAGCCCCCGACAGGGTTCAGATACGCAGTATTTT	CASSPRQGSDTQYF
TRBD2	TRBV11-2	TRBJ2-1	NA	TGTGCCAGCAGCTTAGGCCTAGCGGGAGACGGTGAGCAGTTCTTC	CASSLGLAGDGEQFF
NA	TRBV11-2	TRBJ1-2	NA	TGTGCCAGCAGCCAAGATAGGGGGTTAGCTAACTATGGCTACACCTTC	CASSQDRGLANYGYTF
NA	TRBV6-5	TRBJ1-1	NA	TGTGCCAGCACCCGGGACTCCGAAGCTTTCTTT	CASTRDSEAFF
NA	TRBV27	TRBJ2-7	NA	TGTGCCAGCAGTTTATTGGTAGGGGGCGAGCAGTACTTC	CASSLLVGGEQYF
NA	TRBV6-1	TRBJ2-7	NA	TGTGCCAGCAGTGAAAGGTCAGGACACGATAGCTCCTACGAGCAGTACTTC	CASSERSGHDSSYEQYF
TRBD1	TRBV2	TRBJ2-7	NA	TGTGCCAGCAGTGAAGTAGGGGCAGGGGGATTCGAGCAGTACTTC	CASSEVGAGGFEQYF
NA	TRBV19	TRBJ2-3	NA	TGTGCCAGTAGTGACCTAGCGAGGGCTTCCTATTTT	CASSDLARASYF
TRBD1	TRBV2	TRBJ1-2	NA	TGTGCCAGCAGTGGACAGGGGAGCTATGGCTACACCTTC	CASSGQGSYGYTF
NA	TRBV14	TRBJ2-5	NA	TGTGCCAGCAGCCAAGTAAAGGGGTTTGGGGAGACCCAGTACTTC	CASSQVKGFGETQYF